This entry is about one T cell receptor (beta chain). The same CDR3 also results from other DNA sequences found in this sample. The CDR3 is 16 amino acids. Per the germline V gene, CDR1 is SGHRS and CDR2 is YFSETQ. V was clipped by 0 bases and J by 1 base; unmatched bases: 6. Clones were read by immunoSEQ multiplex PCR, and TCRdb kept only the in-frame ones, dropping some. The sample lists around 190,000 clones, 90% seen once, with around 1.4% in the top ten. The data are from a study of control samples from healthy donors and cancer patients. This TCR was sampled from a woman aged 45-65 years in good health. The chain has TRBV5-1 and TRBJ2-7, with 8 bases lining up with TRBD2. Sequenced input: blood. CDR3 nucleotides: TGCGCCAGCAGCTTGGCCAACGGGGGGGGGTCCTACGAGCAGTACTTC. Encoded protein: CASSLANGGGSYEQYF.